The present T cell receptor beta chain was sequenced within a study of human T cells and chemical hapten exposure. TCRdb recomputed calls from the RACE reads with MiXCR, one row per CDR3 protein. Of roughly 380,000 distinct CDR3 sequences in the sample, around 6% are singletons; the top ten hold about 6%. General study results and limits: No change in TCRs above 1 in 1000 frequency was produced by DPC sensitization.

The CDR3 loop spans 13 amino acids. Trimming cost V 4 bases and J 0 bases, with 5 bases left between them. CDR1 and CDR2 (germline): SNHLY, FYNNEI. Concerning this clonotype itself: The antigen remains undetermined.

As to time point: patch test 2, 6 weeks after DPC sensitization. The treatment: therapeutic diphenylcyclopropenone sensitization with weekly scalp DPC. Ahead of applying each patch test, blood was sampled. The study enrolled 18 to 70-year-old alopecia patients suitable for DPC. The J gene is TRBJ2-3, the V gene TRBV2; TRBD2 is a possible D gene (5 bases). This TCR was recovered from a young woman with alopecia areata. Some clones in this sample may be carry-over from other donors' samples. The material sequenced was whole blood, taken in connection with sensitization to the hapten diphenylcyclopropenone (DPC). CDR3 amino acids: CASSGESTDTQYF. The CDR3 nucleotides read TGTGCCAGCAGTGGGGAGAGCACAGATACGCAGTATTTT.